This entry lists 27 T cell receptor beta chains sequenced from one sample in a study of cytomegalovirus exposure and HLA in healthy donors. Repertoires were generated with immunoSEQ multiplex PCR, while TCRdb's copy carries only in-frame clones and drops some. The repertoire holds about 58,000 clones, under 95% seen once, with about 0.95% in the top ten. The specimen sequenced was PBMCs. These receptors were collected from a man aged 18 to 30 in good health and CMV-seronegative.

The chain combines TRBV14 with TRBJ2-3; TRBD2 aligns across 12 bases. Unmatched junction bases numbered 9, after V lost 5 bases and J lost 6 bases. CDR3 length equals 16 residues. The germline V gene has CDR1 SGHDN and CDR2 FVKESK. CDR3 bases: TGTGCCAGCAGCAACAGACTAGCGGGAGCAATGGATACGCAGTATTTT. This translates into CASSNRLAGAMDTQYF.

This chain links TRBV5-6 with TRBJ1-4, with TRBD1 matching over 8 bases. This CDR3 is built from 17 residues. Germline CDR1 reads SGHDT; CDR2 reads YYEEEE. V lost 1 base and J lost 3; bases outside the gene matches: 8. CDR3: CASSLFDRGVPNEKLFF. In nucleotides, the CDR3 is TGTGCCAGCAGCTTGTTCGACAGGGGAGTCCCTAATGAAAAACTGTTTTTT.

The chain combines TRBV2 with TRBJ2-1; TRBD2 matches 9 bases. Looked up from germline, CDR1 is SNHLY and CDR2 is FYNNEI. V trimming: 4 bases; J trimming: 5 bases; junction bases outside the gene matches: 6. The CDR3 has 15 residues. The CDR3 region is CASSGGAGGNNEQFF. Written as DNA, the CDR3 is TGTGCCAGCAGTGGAGGAGCGGGAGGAAACAATGAGCAGTTCTTC.

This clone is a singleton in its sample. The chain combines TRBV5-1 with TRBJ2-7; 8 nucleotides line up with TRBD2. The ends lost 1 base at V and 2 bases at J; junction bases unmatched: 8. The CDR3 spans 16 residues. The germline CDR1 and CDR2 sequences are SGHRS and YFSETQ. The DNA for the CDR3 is TGCGCCAGCAGCTTGCATCTGGTAGCGGGGACCTACGAGCAGTACTTC. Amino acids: CASSLHLVAGTYEQYF.

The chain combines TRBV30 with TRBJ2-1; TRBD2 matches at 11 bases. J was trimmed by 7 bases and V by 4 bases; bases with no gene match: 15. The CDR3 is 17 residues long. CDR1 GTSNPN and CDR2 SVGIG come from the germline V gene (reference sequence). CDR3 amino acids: CAWNRLLGLAAINEQFF. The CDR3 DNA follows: TGTGCCTGGAATCGCCTACTGGGACTAGCGGCAATTAATGAGCAGTTCTTC.

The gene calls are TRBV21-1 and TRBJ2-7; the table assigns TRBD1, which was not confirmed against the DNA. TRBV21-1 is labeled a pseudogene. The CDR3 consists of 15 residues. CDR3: CASSKGKDRTYEQYF. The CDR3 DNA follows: TGTGCCAGCAGCAAAGGAAAAGACAGAACCTACGAGCAGTACTTC.

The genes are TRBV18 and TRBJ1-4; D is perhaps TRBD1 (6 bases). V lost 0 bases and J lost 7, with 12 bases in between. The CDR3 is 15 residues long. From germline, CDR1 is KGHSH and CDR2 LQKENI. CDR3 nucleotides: TGTGCCAGCTCACCACCGGGGGGGGCTGGTGAAAAACTGTTTTTT. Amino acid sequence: CASSPPGGAGEKLFF.

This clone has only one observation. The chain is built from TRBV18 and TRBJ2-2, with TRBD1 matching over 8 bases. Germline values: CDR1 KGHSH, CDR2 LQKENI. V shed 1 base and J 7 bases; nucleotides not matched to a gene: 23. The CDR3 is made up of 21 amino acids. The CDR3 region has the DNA TGTGCCAGCTCACCACGAGGAACAGGGGGTGGAACGGGAGATTTCGGCGGGGAGCTGTTTTTT. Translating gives CASSPRGTGGGTGDFGGELFF.

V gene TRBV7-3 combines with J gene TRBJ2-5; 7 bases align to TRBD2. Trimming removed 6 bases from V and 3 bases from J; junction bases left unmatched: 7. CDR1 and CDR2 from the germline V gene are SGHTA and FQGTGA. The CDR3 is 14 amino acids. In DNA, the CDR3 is TGTGCCAGCAGTCCGGGGAGGGGAGAAGAGACCCAGTACTTC. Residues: CASSPGRGEETQYF.

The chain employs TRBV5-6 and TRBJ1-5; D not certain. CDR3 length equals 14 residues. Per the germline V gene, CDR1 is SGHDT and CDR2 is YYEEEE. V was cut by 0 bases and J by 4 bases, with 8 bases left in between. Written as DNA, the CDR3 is TGTGCCAGCAGCTTGGGAACGGTAAATCAGCCCCAGCATTTT. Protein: CASSLGTVNQPQHF.

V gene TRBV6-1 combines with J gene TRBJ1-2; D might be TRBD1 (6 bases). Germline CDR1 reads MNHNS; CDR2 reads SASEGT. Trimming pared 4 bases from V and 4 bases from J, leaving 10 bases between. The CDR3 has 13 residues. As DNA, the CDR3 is TGTGCCAGCAGTGCACAGGGCTCCTATGGCTACACCTTC. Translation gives CASSAQGSYGYTF.

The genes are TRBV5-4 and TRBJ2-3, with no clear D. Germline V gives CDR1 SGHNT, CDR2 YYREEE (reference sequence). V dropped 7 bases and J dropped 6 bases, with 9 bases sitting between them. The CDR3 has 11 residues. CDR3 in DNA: TGTGCCAGCCGTACGGAGGATACGCAGTATTTT. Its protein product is CASRTEDTQYF.

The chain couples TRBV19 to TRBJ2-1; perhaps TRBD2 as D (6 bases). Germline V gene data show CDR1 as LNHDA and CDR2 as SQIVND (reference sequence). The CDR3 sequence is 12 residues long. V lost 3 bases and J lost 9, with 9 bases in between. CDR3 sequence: CASSIRGSEQFF. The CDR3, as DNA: TGTGCCAGTAGTATTCGGGGGAGTGAGCAGTTCTTC.

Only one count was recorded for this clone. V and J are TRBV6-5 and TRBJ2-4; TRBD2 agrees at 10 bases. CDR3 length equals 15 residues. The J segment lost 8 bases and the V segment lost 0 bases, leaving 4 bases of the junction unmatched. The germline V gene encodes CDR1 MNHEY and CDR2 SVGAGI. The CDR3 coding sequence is TGTGCCAGCAGTTACTCCCCTAGCGGGAGTGACATTCAGTACTTC. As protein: CASSYSPSGSDIQYF.

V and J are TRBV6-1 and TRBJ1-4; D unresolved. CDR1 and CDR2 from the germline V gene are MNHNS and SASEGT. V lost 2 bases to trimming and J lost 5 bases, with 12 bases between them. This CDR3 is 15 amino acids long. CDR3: CASSETTPLNEKLFF. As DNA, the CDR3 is TGTGCCAGCAGTGAAACGACTCCTTTAAATGAAAAACTGTTTTTT.

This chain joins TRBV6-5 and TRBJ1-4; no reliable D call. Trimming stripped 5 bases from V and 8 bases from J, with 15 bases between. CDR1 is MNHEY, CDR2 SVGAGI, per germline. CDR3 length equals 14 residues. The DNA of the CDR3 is TGTGCCAGCAGTGACCAGGTGTATAGGGAAAAACTGTTTTTT. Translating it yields CASSDQVYREKLFF.

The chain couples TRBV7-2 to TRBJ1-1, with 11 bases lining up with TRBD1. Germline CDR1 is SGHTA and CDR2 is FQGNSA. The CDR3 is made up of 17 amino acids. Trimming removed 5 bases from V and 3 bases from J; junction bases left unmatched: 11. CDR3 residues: CASSASGTGGGYTEAFF. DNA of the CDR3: TGTGCCAGCAGCGCCTCCGGGACAGGGGGAGGATACACTGAAGCTTTCTTT. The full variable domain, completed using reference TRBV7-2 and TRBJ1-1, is GAGVSQSPSNKVTEKGKDVELRCDPISGHTALYWYRQSLGQGLEFLIYFQGNSAPDKSGLPSDRFSAERTGGSVSTLTIQRTQQEDSAVYLCASSASGTGGGYTEAFFGQGTRLTVV.

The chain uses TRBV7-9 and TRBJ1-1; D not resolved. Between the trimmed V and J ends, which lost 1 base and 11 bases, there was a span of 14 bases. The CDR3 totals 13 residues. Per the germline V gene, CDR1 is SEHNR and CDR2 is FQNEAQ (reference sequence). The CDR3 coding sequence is TGTGCCAGCAGCTTAGGCGAGGCCTTGAGGGCTTTCTTT. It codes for CASSLGEALRAFF.

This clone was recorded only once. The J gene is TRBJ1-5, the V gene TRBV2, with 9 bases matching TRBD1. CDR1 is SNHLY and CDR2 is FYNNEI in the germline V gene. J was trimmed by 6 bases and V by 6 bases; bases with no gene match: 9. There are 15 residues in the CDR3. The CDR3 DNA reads TGTGCCAGCAGCCTGGGACAGGGTGTAGGTCAGCCCCAGCATTTT. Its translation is CASSLGQGVGQPQHF.

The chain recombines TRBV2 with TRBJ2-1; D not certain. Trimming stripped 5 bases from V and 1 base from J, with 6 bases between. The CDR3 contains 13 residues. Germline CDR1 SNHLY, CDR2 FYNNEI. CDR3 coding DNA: TGTGCCAGCAGTCCCCTATCCTACAATGAGCAGTTCTTC. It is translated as CASSPLSYNEQFF.

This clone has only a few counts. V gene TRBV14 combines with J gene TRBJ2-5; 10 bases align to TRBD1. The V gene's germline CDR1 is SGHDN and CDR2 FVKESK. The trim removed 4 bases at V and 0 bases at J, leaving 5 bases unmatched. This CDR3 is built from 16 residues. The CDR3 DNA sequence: TGTGCCAGCAGCCCCCGGACAGGGGGGAACCAAGAGACCCAGTACTTC. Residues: CASSPRTGGNQETQYF.

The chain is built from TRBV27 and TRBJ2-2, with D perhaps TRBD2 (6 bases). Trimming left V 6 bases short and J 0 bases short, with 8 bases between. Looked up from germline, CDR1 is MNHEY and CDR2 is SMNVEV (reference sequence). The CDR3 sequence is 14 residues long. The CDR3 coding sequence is TGTGCCAGCAGGGGCGGGACGAACACCGGGGAGCTGTTTTTT. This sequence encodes CASRGGTNTGELFF.

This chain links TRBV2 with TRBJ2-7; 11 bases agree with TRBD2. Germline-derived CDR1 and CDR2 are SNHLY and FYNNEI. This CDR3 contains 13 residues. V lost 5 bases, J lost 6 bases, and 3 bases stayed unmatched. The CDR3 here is CASSFLAGGEQYF. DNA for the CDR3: TGTGCCAGCAGTTTCCTAGCGGGAGGCGAGCAGTACTTC.

The CDR3 DNA reads TGTGCCAGCAGCTTGTGGGGCCTATCGGCCCAAGAGACCCAGTACTTC. Translation: CASSLWGLSAQETQYF. The chain is built from TRBV11-3 and TRBJ2-5, with a possible D match to TRBD1 (5 bases). This CDR3 spans 16 amino acids. Germline loops: CDR1 SGHNT, CDR2 YENEEA. V dropped 3 bases and J dropped 1 base, with 15 bases sitting between them.

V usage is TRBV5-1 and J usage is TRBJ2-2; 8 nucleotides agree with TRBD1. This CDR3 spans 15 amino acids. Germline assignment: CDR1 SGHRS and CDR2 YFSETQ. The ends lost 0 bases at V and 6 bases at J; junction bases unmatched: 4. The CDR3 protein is CASSLGQGSAGELFF. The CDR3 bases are TGCGCCAGCAGCTTGGGACAGGGGTCTGCCGGGGAGCTGTTTTTT.

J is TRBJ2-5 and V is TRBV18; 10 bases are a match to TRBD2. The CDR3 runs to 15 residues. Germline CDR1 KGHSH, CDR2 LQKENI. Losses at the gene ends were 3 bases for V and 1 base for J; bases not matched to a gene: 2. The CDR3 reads CASSPRTSGQETQYF. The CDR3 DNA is TGTGCCAGCTCACCTAGGACTAGCGGCCAAGAGACCCAGTACTTC.

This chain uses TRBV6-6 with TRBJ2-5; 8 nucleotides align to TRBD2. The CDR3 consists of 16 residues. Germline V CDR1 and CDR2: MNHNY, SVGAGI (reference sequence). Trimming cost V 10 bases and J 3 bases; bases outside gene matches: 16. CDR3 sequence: CATRNYKAGEEETQYF. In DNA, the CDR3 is TGTGCCACTCGAAACTATAAAGCGGGAGAGGAAGAGACCCAGTACTTC.